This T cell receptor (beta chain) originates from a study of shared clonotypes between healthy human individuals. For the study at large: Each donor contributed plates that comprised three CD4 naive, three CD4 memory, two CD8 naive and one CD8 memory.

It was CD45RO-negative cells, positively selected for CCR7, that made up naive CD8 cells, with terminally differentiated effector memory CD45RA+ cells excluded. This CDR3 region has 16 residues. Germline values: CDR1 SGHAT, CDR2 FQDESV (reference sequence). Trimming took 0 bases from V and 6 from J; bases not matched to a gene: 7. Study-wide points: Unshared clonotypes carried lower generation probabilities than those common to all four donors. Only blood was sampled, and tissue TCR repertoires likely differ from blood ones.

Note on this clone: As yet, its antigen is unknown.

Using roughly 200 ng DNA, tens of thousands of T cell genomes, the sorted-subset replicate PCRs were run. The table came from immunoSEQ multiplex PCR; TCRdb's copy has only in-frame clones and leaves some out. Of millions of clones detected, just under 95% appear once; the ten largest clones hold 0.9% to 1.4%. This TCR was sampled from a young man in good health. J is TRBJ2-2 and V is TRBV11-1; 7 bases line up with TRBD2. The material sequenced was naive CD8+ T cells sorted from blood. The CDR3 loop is CASSLAGGVLAGELFF. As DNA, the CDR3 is TGTGCCAGCAGCTTAGCTGGGGGGGTTTTGGCCGGGGAGCTGTTTTTT.